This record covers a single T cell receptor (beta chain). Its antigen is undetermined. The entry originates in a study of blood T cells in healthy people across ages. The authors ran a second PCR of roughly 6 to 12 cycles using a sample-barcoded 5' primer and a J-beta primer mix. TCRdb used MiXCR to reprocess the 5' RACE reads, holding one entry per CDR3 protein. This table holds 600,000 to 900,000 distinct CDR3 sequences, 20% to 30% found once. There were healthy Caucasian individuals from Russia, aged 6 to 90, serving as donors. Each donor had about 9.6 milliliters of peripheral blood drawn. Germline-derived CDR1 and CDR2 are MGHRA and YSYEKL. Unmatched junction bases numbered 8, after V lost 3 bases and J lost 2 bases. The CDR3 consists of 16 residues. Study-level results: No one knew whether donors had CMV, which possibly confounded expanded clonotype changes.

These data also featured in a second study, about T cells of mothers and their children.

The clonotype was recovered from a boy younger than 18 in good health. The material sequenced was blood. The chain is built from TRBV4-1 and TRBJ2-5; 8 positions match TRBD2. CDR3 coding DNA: TGCGCCAGCAGCCATAACCCTAGCGGGCTTCAAGAGACCCAGTACTTC. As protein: CASSHNPSGLQETQYF.